Included here is one T cell receptor beta chain sequence, with context. Its specificity is unknown. This specimen comes from a study of blood T cells in healthy people across ages. Study-wide results and limits: Since the PBMCs were unsorted, naive and antigen-experienced cells could not be conclusively compared.

The V end was cut by 3 bases, the J end by 1 base, with 12 bases between. The CDR3 consists of 15 residues. Using a J-beta primer mix together with a sample-barcoded 5' primer, a second PCR was run for about 6 to 12 cycles. TCRdb processed the 5' RACE reads anew with MiXCR; each CDR3 protein has one entry. The sample lists around 1.7 million distinct CDR3 sequences, 25% to 30% seen once, with 7.7% in the top ten. V gene TRBV12-3 or TRBV12-4 combines with J gene TRBJ1-1; D possibly corresponds to TRBD1 (6 bases). The sequenced sample was blood. This clonotype originated in a young woman in good health. CDR3 in DNA: TGTGCCAGCAGTTTCCAGGGACAAACGAACACTGAAGCTTTCTTT. This encodes CASSFQGQTNTEAFF.